This record covers a single T cell receptor beta chain. Its recognized antigen is unknown. No base qualities exist here, and no much larger clone lies one base off it. The sample's time point label is to be understood as: baseline before first vaccination. The vaccinee samples were drawn from two UK trials, COV001 and COV002, one of which was a single-blind randomized controlled phase 2/3 trial testing AZD1222 (ChAdOx1 nCoV-19) in healthy adults. For TCRbeta chain sequencing, PBMC samples were collected from trial participants at day 0 and at day 28 after the second dose. The germline V gene gives CDR1 as MGHRA and CDR2 as YSYEKL. V is pared back by 3 bases and J by 8 bases, with 22 bases lying between the germline termini. Its CDR3 holds 17 amino acids, cysteine through phenylalanine. Just the 51-base CDR3 DNA is kept, in frame starting at base 1. This sample is drawn from a study of T cell responses to AZD1222 COVID-19 vaccine (dated by TCRdb to about 2021). Context from the whole study: AZD1222 recipients with second doses at about 4 weeks or about 12 weeks were pooled, because spike-specific TCR depth and breadth did not differ between schedules. A total of over 230 trial participants underwent TCR sequencing, of whom roughly 210 received two doses of AZD1222 and 26 received two doses of the MenACWY control vaccine. Trial participants were enrolled into age subgroups of 18-55, 56-69 and 70-plus years, which contained about 150, 27 and 61 TCR-sequenced participants, respectively. The full study reports these points: No day 14 peak-response samples were available, so repertoires were characterized only after the peak T cell response. CD4 TCRs associated with the vaccine covered the entire spike protein, and the dominant responses were in regions 160-218 and 743-854. Reportedly, close to half of the unique spike-specific TCRs recognized epitopes lying outside the regions that are mutated in the B.1.351 and B.1.1.7 variants. A significant rise in spike-specific TCR breadth and depth was observed after two AZD1222 doses relative to day 0 and relative to MenACWY recipients. Participants were mostly white British and included more females than males, and it was suggested by the authors that clonal diversity may have been underestimated. Conclusions about previously exposed vaccinees are limited because only 5 or 6 AZD1222 recipients were SARS-CoV-2 seropositive at baseline. In the small 56-69-year group, the increase in depth fell short of significance, most likely because of low power.

The CDR3 regions of human TCRbeta chains were subjected to immunosequencing. From the authors' description of their analysis: Repertoire TCRs were checked for matches against a reference library of SARS-CoV-2-specific TCRs that had been generated using the MIRA antigen-specificity platform. Breadth was defined as the fraction of unique TCRs that were SARS-CoV-2-associated, and depth was defined as the fraction of total T cells that were SARS-CoV-2-associated. Using the MIRA data, each spike-specific TCR was assigned both to the spike region to which the TCR was reactive and to a CD4 or CD8 class. Log10-transformed breadth and depth values were compared by one-way ANOVA with Sidak's multiple comparisons tests. Sourced from immuneACCESS, this table was stored by TCRdb with only in-frame sequences that have V and J called. A share of the clones is absent; for the studies checked, an unresolved V gene accounts for under half, and the remainder has no known explanation. The DNA was the basis for D and trimming; V, J and clone size are from that table. The sample table shows around 61,000 clones, and approximately 85% are seen once. Clones ranked in the top ten supply approximately 15% of the sample.

The sequence was collected from an adult in good health. The sample here was peripheral blood, taken on day 0 of AZD1222 vaccination. The chain couples TRBV4-1 to TRBJ1-4; a tentative D match to TRBD1 spans 5 bases. The DNA sequence follows: TGCGCCAGCAGCCACGGAATCCTCGGGACCGCGGGGGAAAAACTGTTTTTT. It encodes CASSHGILGTAGEKLFF.